The source of this T cell receptor beta chain is a study of blood T cell repertoires in COVID-19. Sequenced by immunoSEQ multiplex PCR; TCRdb stores in-frame clones only, minus some. The table shows around 100,000 clones, with 87% occurring only once. Sequencing was carried out using peripheral blood. The TCR comes from a man aged 50 or older with acute or convalescent COVID-19.

This CDR3 reads CASRQRRLNTEAFF. Here the CDR3 DNA reads TGTGCCAGCCGCCAGCGACGGCTGAACACTGAAGCTTTCTTT. This sequence joins TRBV6-5 and TRBJ1-1, with D unclear. This CDR3 is 14 amino acids long. The germline V gene has CDR1 MNHEY and CDR2 SVGAGI. The V and J ends lost 8 bases and 0 bases respectively, with 13 bases between them.